This T cell receptor beta chain was found in a study of vaccination and CD4 T cells after COVID-19. Study context: Sampling after COVID took place at a median of 101 days (range 35 to 161) following diagnosis. The stimulating agents, overlapping spike peptides, came from SARS-CoV-2, HCoV-NL63, HCoV-OC43 and HCoV-229E.

Of note for this clonotype: Its antigen is undetermined.

Oncomine TCR Beta short-read sequencing was applied to DNA from cultured CD4+ T cells. TCRdb itself ran the PCR reads through MiXCR, one entry per CDR3 protein. The sample holds under 20,000 distinct CDR3 sequences, roughly three fifths seen once. Treatment: roughly 10-day PBMC culture with coronavirus spike peptide pools or control peptides (ViraFEST assay). The ViraFEST method relied on peptide pools to expand antigen-specific T cells, followed by TCR sequencing. Following a culture period (approximately 9 days), negative selection was used to isolate CD4+ T cells. The V gene's germline CDR1 is SEHNR and CDR2 FQNEAQ (reference sequence). The V gene lost 1 base and the J gene lost 6 bases, with 11 bases spanning the gap. The CDR3 extends over 14 amino acids.

The origin of this receptor is a human donor who had recovered from COVID-19. The rearrangement uses TRBV7-9 and TRBJ2-3; unclear D gene. The sample comprised CD4+ T cells from blood, cultured in vitro. This CDR3 reads CASSLDLATDTQYF. CDR3 in DNA: TGTGCCAGCAGCTTAGACCTGGCCACGGATACGCAGTATTTT.